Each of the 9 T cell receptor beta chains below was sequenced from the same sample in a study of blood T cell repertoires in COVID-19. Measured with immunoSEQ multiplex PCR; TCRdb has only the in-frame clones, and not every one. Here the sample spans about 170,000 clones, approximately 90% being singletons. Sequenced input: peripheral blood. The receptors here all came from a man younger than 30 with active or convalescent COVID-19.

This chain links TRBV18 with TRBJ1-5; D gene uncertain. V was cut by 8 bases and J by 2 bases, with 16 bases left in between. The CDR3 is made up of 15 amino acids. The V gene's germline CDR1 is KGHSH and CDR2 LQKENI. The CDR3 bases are TGTGCCAGCACCAGCAGCTGGGAGGGCAATCAGCCCCAGCATTTT. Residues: CASTSSWEGNQPQHF.

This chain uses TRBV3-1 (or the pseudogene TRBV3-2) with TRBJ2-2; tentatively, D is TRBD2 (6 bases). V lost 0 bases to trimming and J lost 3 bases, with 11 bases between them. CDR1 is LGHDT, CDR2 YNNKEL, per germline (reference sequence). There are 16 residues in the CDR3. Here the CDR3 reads CASSQDTGEHTGELFF. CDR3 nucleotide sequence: TGTGCCAGCAGCCAAGATACGGGGGAGCACACCGGGGAGCTGTTTTTT.

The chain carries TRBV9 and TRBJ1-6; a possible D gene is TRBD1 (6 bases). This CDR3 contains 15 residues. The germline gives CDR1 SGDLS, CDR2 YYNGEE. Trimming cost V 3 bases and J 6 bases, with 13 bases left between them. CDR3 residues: CASSAGGRLNSPLHF. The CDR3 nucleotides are TGTGCCAGCAGCGCTGGGGGCAGGCTTAATTCACCCCTCCACTTT.

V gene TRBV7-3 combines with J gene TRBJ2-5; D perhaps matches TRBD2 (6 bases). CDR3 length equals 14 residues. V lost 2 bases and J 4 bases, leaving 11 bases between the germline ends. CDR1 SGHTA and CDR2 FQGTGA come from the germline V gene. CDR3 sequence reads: CASSLVGAGETQYF. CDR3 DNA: TGTGCCAGCAGCTTAGTGGGAGCGGGAGAGACCCAGTACTTC.

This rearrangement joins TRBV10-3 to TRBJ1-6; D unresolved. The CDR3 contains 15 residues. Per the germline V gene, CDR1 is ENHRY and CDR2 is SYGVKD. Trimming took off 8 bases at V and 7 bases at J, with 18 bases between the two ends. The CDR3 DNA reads TGTGCCATCGCCGACCATTCGGGTCACAATTCACCCCTCCACTTT. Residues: CAIADHSGHNSPLHF.

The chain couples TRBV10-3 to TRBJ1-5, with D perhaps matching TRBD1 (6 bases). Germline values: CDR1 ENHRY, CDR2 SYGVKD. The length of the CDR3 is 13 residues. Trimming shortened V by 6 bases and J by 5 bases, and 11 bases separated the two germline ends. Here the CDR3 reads CAISRTADQPQHF. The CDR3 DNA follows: TGTGCCATCAGCCGGACAGCAGATCAGCCCCAGCATTTT.

The CDR3 DNA reads as TGCAGTGCTAGTGGTCGGTCAGGGGGCTTTCAGCCCCAGCATTTT. This translates into CSASGRSGGFQPQHF. The rearrangement uses TRBV20-1 and TRBJ1-5, with 8 bases that match TRBD1. CDR3 length equals 15 residues. With V trimmed by 3 bases and J by 6 bases, 10 bases remained unmatched. Per the germline V gene, CDR1 is DFQATT and CDR2 is SNEGSKA (reference sequence).

CDR3 region: CASRKDGYQPQHF. The CDR3 coding sequence is TGTGCCAGCCGAAAAGACGGGTATCAGCCCCAGCATTTT. The chain employs TRBV7-2 and TRBJ1-5; D is unclear. Trimming shortened V by 8 bases and J by 5 bases, and 13 bases separated the two germline ends. This CDR3 region has 13 residues. CDR1 is SGHTA and CDR2 is FQGNSA in the germline V gene.

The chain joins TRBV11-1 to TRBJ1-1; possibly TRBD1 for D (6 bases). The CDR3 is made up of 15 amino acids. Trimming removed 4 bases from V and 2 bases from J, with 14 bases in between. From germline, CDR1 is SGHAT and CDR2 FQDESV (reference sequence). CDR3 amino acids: CASSSERTANTEAFF. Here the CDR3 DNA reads TGTGCCAGCAGCTCCGAAAGGACAGCCAACACTGAAGCTTTCTTT.